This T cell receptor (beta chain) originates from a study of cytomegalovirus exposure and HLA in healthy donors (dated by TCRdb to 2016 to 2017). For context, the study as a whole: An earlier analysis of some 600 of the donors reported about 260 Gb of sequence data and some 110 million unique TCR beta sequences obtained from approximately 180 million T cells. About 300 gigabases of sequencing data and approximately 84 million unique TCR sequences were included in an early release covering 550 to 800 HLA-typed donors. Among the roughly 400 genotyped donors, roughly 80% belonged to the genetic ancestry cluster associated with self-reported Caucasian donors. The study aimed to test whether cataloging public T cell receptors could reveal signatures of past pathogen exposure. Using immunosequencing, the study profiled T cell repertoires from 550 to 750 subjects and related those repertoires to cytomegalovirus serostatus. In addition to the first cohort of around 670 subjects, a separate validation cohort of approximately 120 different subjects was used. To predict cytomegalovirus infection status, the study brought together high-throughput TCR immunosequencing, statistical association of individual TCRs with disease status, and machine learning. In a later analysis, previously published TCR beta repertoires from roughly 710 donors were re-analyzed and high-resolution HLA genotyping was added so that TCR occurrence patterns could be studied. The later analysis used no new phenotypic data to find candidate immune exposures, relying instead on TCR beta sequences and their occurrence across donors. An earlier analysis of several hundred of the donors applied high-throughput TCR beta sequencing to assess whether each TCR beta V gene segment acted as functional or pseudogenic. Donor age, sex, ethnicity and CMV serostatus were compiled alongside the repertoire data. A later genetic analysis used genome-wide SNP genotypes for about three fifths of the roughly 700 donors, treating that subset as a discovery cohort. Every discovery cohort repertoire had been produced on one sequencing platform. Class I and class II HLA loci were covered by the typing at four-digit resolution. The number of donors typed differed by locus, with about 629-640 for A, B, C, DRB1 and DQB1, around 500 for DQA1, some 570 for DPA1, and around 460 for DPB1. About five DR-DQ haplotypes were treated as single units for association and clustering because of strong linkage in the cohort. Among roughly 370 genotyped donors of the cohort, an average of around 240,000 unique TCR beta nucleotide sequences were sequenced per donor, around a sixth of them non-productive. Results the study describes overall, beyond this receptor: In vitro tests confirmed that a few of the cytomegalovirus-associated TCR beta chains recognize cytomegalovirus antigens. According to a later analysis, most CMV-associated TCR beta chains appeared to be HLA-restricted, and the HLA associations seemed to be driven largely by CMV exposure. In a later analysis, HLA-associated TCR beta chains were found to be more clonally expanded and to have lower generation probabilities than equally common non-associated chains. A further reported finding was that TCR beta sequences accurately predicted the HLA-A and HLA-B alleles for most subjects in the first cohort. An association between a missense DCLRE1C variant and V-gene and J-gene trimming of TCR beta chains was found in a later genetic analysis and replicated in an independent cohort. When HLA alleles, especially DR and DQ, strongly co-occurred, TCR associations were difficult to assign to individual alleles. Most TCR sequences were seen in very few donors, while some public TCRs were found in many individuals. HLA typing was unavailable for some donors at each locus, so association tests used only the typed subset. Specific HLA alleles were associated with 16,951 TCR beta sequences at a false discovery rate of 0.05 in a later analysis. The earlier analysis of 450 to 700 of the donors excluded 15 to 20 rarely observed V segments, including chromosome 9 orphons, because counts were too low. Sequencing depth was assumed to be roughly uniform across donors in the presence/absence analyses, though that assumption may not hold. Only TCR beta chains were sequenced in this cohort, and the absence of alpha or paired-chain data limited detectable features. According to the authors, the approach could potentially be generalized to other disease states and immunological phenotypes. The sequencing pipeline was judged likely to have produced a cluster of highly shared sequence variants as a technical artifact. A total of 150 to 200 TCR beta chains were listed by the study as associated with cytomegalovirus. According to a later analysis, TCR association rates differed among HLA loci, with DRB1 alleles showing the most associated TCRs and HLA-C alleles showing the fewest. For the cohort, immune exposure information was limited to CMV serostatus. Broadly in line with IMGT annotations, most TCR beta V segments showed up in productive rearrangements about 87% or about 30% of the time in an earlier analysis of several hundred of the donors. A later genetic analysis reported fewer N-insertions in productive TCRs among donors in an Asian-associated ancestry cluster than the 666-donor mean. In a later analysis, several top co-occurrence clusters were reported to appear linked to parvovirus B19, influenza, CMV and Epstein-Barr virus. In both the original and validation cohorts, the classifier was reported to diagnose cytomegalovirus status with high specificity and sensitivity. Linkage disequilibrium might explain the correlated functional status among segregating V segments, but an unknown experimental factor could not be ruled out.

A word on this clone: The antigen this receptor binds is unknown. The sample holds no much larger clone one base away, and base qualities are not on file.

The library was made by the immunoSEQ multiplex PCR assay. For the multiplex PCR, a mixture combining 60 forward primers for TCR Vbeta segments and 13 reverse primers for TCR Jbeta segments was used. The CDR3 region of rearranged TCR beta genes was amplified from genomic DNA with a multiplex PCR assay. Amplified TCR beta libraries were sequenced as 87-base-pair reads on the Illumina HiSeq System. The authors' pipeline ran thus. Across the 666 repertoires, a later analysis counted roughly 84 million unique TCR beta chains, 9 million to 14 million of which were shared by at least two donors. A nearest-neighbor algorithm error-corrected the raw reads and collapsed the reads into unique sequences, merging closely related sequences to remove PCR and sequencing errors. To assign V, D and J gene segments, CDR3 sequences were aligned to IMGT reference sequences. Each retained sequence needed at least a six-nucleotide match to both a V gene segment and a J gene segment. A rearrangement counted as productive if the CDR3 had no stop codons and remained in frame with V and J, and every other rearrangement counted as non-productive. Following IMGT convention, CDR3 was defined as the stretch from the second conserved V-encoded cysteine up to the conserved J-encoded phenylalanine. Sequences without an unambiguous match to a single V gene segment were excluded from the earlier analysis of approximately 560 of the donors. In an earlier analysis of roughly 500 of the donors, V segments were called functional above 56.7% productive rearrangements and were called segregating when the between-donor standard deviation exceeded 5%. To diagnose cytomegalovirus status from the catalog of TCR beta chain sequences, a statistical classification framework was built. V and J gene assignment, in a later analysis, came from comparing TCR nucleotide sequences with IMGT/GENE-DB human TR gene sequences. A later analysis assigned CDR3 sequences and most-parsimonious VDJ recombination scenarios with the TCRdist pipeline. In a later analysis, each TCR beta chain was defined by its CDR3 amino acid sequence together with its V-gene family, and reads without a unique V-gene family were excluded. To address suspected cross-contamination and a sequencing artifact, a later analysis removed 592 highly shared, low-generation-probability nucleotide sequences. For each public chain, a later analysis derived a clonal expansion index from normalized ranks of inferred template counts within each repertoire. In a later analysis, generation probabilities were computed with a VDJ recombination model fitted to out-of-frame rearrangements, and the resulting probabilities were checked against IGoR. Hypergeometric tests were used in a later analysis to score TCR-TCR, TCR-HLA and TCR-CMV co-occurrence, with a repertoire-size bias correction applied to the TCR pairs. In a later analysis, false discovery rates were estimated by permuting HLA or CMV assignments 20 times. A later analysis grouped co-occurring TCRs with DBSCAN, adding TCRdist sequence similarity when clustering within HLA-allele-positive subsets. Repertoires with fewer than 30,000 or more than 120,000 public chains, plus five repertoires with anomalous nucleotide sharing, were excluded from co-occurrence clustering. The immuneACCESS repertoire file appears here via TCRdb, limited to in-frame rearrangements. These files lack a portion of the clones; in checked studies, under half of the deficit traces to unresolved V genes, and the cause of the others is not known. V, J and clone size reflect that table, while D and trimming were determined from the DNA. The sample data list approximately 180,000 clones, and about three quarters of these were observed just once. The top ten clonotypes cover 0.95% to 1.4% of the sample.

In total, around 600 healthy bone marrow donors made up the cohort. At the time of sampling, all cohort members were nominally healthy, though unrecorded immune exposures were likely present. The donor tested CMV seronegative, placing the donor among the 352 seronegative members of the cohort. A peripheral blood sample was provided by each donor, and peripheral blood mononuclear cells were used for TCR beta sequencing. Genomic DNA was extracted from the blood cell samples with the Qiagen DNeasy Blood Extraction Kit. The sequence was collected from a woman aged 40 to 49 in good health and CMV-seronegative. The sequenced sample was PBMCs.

The CDR3 region: CASSLGTGANTGELFF. The DNA is TGTGCCAGCAGCTTAGGAACAGGCGCAAACACCGGGGAGCTGTTTTTT. This sequence uses TRBV13 and TRBJ2-2; matching of 5 bases hints at TRBD1 as the D gene. Spanning cysteine to phenylalanine, the CDR3 consists of 16 amino acids. The entry retains the CDR3 DNA only, 48 bases that are in frame from base 1. Looking up the germline V gene (reference sequence) yields CDR1 PRHDT and CDR2 FYEKMQ. V gives up 0 bases and J gives up 2 bases, and the segment between their germline ends measures 10 bases.